This section outlines one T cell receptor beta chain sequence together with its context. The source of the sample is a study of blood T cell repertoires in COVID-19. Background on the study: T cells, B-cell-depleted T cells, or PBMCs supplied cDNA or gDNA.

Germline-derived CDR1 and CDR2 are SNHLY and FYNNEI. CDR3 size: 14 residues. The junction had 2 bases not matched to a gene; V was cut back by 4 bases and J by 4 bases. Measured with immunoSEQ multiplex PCR; TCRdb has only the in-frame clones, and not every one. Seen here are around 230,000 clones, 75% to 90% observed once, and the top ten hold just over 7%. The TCR sequence derives from a man in his sixties who had recovered from COVID-19. Sequencing used peripheral blood. The gene calls are TRBV2 and TRBJ1-2; 11 bases are a match to TRBD1. This CDR3 reads CASSGGTGGYGYTF. CDR3 coding DNA: TGTGCCAGCAGTGGTGGGACAGGGGGCTATGGCTACACCTTC.